What follows are 7 T cell receptor beta chains derived from one specimen sequenced in a study of blood T cell repertoires in COVID-19. The data were produced by immunoSEQ multiplex PCR, yet TCRdb's version contains in-frame clones alone and is incomplete. Of over 75,000 clones listed, 84% are singletons. Sequenced material: peripheral blood. These TCRs come from a woman aged 45-65 years with acute or convalescent COVID-19.

CDR3: CASSLSLSGGTDTQYF. CDR3 nucleotides: TGTGCCAGCAGCTTATCCCTAAGCGGGGGCACAGATACGCAGTATTTT. The chain carries TRBV7-9 and TRBJ2-3, with TRBD2 matching over 7 bases. The germline V gene has CDR1 SEHNR and CDR2 FQNEAQ (reference sequence). Trimming at V came to 2 bases and at J to 1 base, leaving 6 bases not matched to a gene. The length of the CDR3 is 16 residues.

The V gene is TRBV5-1, the J gene TRBJ2-6, with unresolved D. Per germline, CDR1 SGHRS and CDR2 YFSETQ. Between the trimmed V and J ends, which lost 4 bases and 0 bases, there was a span of 5 bases. CDR3 size: 14 residues. For the CDR3, the DNA is TGCGCCAGCAGCCTGTCCTCTGGGGCCAACGTCCTGACTTTC. Encoded protein: CASSLSSGANVLTF.

The rearrangement links TRBV9 to TRBJ2-1, with D perhaps TRBD2 (5 bases). Germline CDR1 is SGDLS and CDR2 is YYNGEE. This CDR3 spans 18 amino acids. V was pared by 0 bases and J by 0 bases, with 16 bases between. CDR3 amino acids: CASSVERSANPSYNEQFF. CDR3 DNA: TGTGCCAGCAGCGTAGAACGTAGCGCTAATCCCTCCTACAATGAGCAGTTCTTC.

This clone has just a few counts. V and J are TRBV9 and TRBJ1-6; 10 bases fit TRBD1. After removal of 0 bases from V and 10 bases from J, the junction contained 4 bases not matched to a gene. This CDR3 spans 15 amino acids. Germline-derived CDR1 and CDR2 are SGDLS and YYNGEE. CDR3 bases: TGTGCCAGCAGCGTAGGAGCGACAGGGGGCTCACCCCTCCACTTT. It yields the protein CASSVGATGGSPLHF.

V is TRBV7-2 and J is TRBJ2-7, with D tentatively TRBD1 (7 bases). The ends were cut back, 6 bases at V and 4 bases at J, with 16 bases in the middle. The CDR3 is 14 residues long. Germline-derived CDR1 and CDR2 are SGHTA and FQGNSA. CDR3 region: CASRLRAGGYEQYF. The CDR3 DNA reads as TGTGCCAGCAGATTAAGAGCAGGGGGGTACGAGCAGTACTTC.

The chain is built from TRBV6-2 or TRBV6-3 and TRBJ2-2; 12 bases line up with TRBD2. The CDR3 consists of 16 residues. Germline CDR1 and CDR2: MNHEY and SVGEGT. Trimming cost V 4 bases and J 0 bases; bases outside gene matches: 0. CDR3: CASSWTSGTNTGELFF. CDR3 nucleotides: TGTGCCAGCAGTTGGACTAGCGGGACGAACACCGGGGAGCTGTTTTTT.

The V call is TRBV5-1, the J call TRBJ2-2, with TRBD1 identical over 8 bases. The CDR3 is 13 amino acids. Germline CDR1 is SGHRS and CDR2 is YFSETQ. After removal of 4 bases from V and 8 bases from J, the junction contained 4 bases not matched to a gene. The CDR3 DNA reads as TGCGCCAGCAGCGGACAGGGTGGTGGGGAGCTGTTTTTT. Translated, it gives CASSGQGGGELFF.